A selection of T cell receptor beta chains follows, all from one sample in a study of T cells in Graves' hyperthyroidism and ophthalmopathy. TCRdb recomputed calls from the multiplex PCR reads with MiXCR, one row per CDR3 protein. The top ten hold 7% to 8.5% of the sample, which has about 290,000 distinct CDR3 sequences, about 14% seen once. The sequenced material came from blood. These receptors were taken from a woman in her 30s with Graves' hyperthyroidism that later progressed to Graves' ophthalmopathy. Each CDR3 is given with its conserved first and last residue. The order of the fields is D gene, clone size, V gene, J gene, CDR3 protein, CDR3 DNA. A D gene is named only where the DNA matches it firmly. Part of the rows lack a size; the others show once, few, many or a class for expanded clones.

D gene: TRBD2; clone size: many; V gene: TRBV28; J gene: TRBJ2-5; CDR3 protein: CASGRLAGDVETQYF; CDR3 DNA: TGTGCCAGCGGGAGACTAGCGGGAGATGTAGAGACCCAGTACTTC
D gene: NA; clone size: many; V gene: TRBV7-3; J gene: TRBJ2-6; CDR3 protein: CASSLEPSAISGANVLTF; CDR3 DNA: TGTGCCAGCAGCTTAGAACCGTCCGCCATCTCTGGGGCCAACGTCCTGACTTTC
D gene: TRBD2; clone size: many; V gene: TRBV7-6; J gene: TRBJ2-3; CDR3 protein: CASSLLVTSGRGSTDTQYF; CDR3 DNA: TGTGCCAGCAGCTTATTGGTGACTAGCGGGAGAGGTAGCACAGATACGCAGTATTTT
D gene: NA; clone size: many; V gene: TRBV7-2; J gene: TRBJ1-2; CDR3 protein: CASSSVGVGGNGYTF; CDR3 DNA: TGTGCCAGCAGCTCGGTAGGCGTGGGGGGCAATGGCTACACCTTC
D gene: TRBD1; clone size: few; V gene: TRBV28; J gene: TRBJ2-1; CDR3 protein: CASTSRRTGAYNEQFF; CDR3 DNA: TGTGCCAGCACCTCGCGCCGGACAGGAGCCTACAATGAGCAGTTCTTC
D gene: TRBD2; clone size: many; V gene: TRBV27; J gene: TRBJ2-3; CDR3 protein: CASSLTSLAGGIDTQYF; CDR3 DNA: TGTGCCAGCAGTTTAACCAGCTTAGCGGGAGGGATAGATACGCAGTATTTT
D gene: NA; clone size: many; V gene: TRBV7-2; J gene: TRBJ2-1; CDR3 protein: CASSLDWSPPEQFF; CDR3 DNA: TGTGCCAGCAGCTTAGATTGGTCTCCCCCTGAGCAGTTCTTC
D gene: TRBD2; clone size: many; V gene: TRBV11-2; J gene: TRBJ2-2; CDR3 protein: CASSFLPTGGETGELFF; CDR3 DNA: TGTGCCAGCAGCTTTCTACCCACCGGGGGGGAAACCGGGGAGCTGTTTTTT
D gene: TRBD2; clone size: many; V gene: TRBV27; J gene: TRBJ2-7; CDR3 protein: CASSFGLAENYEQYF; CDR3 DNA: TGTGCCAGCAGTTTCGGACTAGCGGAGAACTACGAGCAGTACTTC
D gene: NA; clone size: NA; V gene: TRBV28; J gene: TRBJ1-2; CDR3 protein: CASSLYLGSNYGYTF; CDR3 DNA: TGTGCCAGCAGTTTATATCTGGGATCTAACTATGGCTACACCTTC
D gene: NA; clone size: few; V gene: TRBV14; J gene: TRBJ2-1; CDR3 protein: CASSPSLVHEQFF; CDR3 DNA: TGTGCCAGCAGTCCCTCGCTTGTCCATGAGCAGTTCTTC
D gene: TRBD1; clone size: many; V gene: TRBV2; J gene: TRBJ1-4; CDR3 protein: CASSRDRGGEKLFF; CDR3 DNA: TGTGCCAGCAGTAGGGACAGGGGAGGAGAAAAACTGTTTTTT
D gene: NA; clone size: few; V gene: TRBV5-4; J gene: TRBJ1-4; CDR3 protein: CASSSENNGEKLFF; CDR3 DNA: TGTGCCAGCAGCTCGGAAAACAACGGGGAAAAACTGTTTTTT
D gene: NA; clone size: many; V gene: TRBV2; J gene: TRBJ1-4; CDR3 protein: CASRRVNEKLFF; CDR3 DNA: TGTGCCAGCAGAAGGGTTAATGAAAAACTGTTTTTT
D gene: NA; clone size: many; V gene: TRBV18; J gene: TRBJ2-4; CDR3 protein: CASSPQGGNIQYF; CDR3 DNA: TGTGCCAGCTCACCGCAGGGCGGTAACATTCAGTACTTC
D gene: NA; clone size: NA; V gene: TRBV12-3/TRBV12-4; J gene: TRBJ1-1; CDR3 protein: CASKGGVGTEAFF; CDR3 DNA: TGTGCCAGCAAGGGGGGGGTTGGCACTGAAGCTTTCTTT
D gene: TRBD1; clone size: many; V gene: TRBV24-1; J gene: TRBJ2-1; CDR3 protein: CATSGQGRYNEQFF; CDR3 DNA: TGTGCCACCAGCGGACAGGGGCGGTACAATGAGCAGTTCTTC
D gene: TRBD1; clone size: few; V gene: TRBV5-1; J gene: TRBJ2-1; CDR3 protein: CASSLEQGAHEQFF; CDR3 DNA: TGCGCCAGCAGCTTAGAACAGGGGGCCCATGAGCAGTTCTTC
D gene: NA; clone size: many; V gene: TRBV3-1; J gene: TRBJ1-4; CDR3 protein: CASSRTGTFGEKLFF; CDR3 DNA: TGTGCCAGCAGCCGGACCGGGACATTCGGTGAAAAACTGTTTTTT
D gene: NA; clone size: many; V gene: TRBV7-2; J gene: TRBJ1-3; CDR3 protein: CASSLVGVLPGAGNTIYF; CDR3 DNA: TGTGCCAGCAGCTTAGTTGGCGTCCTCCCGGGTGCTGGAAACACCATATATTTT
D gene: TRBD2; clone size: many; V gene: TRBV24-1; J gene: TRBJ2-5; CDR3 protein: CATSDPVGGFSETQYF; CDR3 DNA: TGTGCCACCAGTGATCCCGTGGGGGGGTTCTCTGAGACCCAGTACTTC
D gene: NA; clone size: many; V gene: TRBV12-3/TRBV12-4; J gene: TRBJ2-1; CDR3 protein: CASSLSGYEQFF; CDR3 DNA: TGTGCCAGCAGTCTCTCCGGCTATGAGCAGTTCTTC
D gene: NA; clone size: many; V gene: TRBV7-8; J gene: TRBJ2-7; CDR3 protein: CASSLVRSYEQYF; CDR3 DNA: TGTGCCAGCAGCCTCGTCCGGTCCTACGAGCAGTACTTC
D gene: NA; clone size: many; V gene: TRBV7-2; J gene: TRBJ1-1; CDR3 protein: CASSPGASMNTEAFF; CDR3 DNA: TGTGCCAGCAGCCCCGGGGCTTCCATGAACACTGAAGCTTTCTTT
D gene: TRBD1; clone size: many; V gene: TRBV20-1; J gene: TRBJ2-7; CDR3 protein: CSARPTGGNEQYF; CDR3 DNA: TGCAGTGCTAGGCCGACAGGGGGCAACGAGCAGTACTTC
D gene: NA; clone size: few; V gene: TRBV27; J gene: TRBJ1-4; CDR3 protein: CASSLGRNEKLFF; CDR3 DNA: TGTGCCAGCAGTTTGGGTAGGAATGAAAAACTGTTTTTT
D gene: TRBD1; clone size: few; V gene: TRBV12-3/TRBV12-4; J gene: TRBJ2-2; CDR3 protein: CASSPDFPGQGRTGELFF; CDR3 DNA: TGTGCCAGCAGTCCCGACTTTCCGGGACAGGGTAGGACCGGGGAGCTGTTTTTT
D gene: NA; clone size: NA; V gene: TRBV20-1; J gene: TRBJ2-1; CDR3 protein: CSAIRLQWYYNEQFF; CDR3 DNA: TGCAGTGCCATAAGACTACAATGGTACTACAATGAGCAGTTCTTC
D gene: TRBD2; clone size: NA; V gene: TRBV4-3; J gene: TRBJ2-1; CDR3 protein: CASSQDLDLGLVNEQFF; CDR3 DNA: TGCGCCAGCAGCCAAGATCTAGACTTGGGACTAGTCAATGAGCAGTTCTTC
D gene: NA; clone size: many; V gene: TRBV27; J gene: TRBJ2-1; CDR3 protein: CASSPTLNEQFF; CDR3 DNA: TGTGCCAGCAGTCCGACACTCAATGAGCAGTTCTTC
D gene: TRBD1; clone size: few; V gene: TRBV6-1; J gene: TRBJ2-7; CDR3 protein: CASSDGTGGYEQYF; CDR3 DNA: TGTGCCAGCAGTGACGGGACAGGGGGCTACGAGCAGTACTTC
D gene: NA; clone size: NA; V gene: TRBV29-1; J gene: TRBJ2-3; CDR3 protein: CSVEDLVKDTQYF; CDR3 DNA: TGCAGCGTTGAAGATTTAGTGAAAGATACGCAGTATTTT
D gene: TRBD2; clone size: few; V gene: TRBV6-1; J gene: TRBJ2-7; CDR3 protein: CAIQAGVGHEQYF; CDR3 DNA: TGTGCCATCCAAGCGGGAGTTGGACACGAGCAGTACTTC
D gene: NA; clone size: many; V gene: TRBV6-1; J gene: TRBJ2-7; CDR3 protein: CASSEESRDQQYF; CDR3 DNA: TGTGCCAGCAGTGAAGAATCTCGGGACCAGCAGTACTTC
D gene: TRBD2; clone size: many; V gene: TRBV28; J gene: TRBJ2-2; CDR3 protein: CASRPPTSANTGELFF; CDR3 DNA: TGTGCCAGCAGACCCCCTACTAGCGCAAACACCGGGGAGCTGTTTTTT